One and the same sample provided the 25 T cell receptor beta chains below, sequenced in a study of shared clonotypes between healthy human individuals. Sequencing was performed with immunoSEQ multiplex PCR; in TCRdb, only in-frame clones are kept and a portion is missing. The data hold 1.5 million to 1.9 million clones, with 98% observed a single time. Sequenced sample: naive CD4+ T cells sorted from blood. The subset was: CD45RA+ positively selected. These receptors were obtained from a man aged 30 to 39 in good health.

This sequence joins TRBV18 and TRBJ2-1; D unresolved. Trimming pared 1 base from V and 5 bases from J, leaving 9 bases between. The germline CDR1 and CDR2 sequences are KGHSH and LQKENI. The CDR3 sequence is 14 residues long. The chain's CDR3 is CASSPLLGDNEQFF. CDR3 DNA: TGTGCCAGCTCACCACTCCTTGGAGACAATGAGCAGTTCTTC.

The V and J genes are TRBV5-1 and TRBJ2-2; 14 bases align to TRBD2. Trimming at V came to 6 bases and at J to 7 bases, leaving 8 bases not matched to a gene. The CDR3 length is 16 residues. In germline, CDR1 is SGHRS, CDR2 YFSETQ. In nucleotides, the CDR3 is TGCGCCAGCAAGCCGGGACTAGCGGGAGCAGGCGGGGAGCTGTTTTTT. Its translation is CASKPGLAGAGGELFF.

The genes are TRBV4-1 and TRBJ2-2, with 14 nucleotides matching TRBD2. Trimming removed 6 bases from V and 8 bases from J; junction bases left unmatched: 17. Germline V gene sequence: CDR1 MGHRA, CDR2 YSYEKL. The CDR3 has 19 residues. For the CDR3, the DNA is TGCGCCAGCAGGCCATTGGGACTAGCGGGAGATCTCTCACCGGGGGAGCTGTTTTTT. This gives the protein CASRPLGLAGDLSPGELFF.

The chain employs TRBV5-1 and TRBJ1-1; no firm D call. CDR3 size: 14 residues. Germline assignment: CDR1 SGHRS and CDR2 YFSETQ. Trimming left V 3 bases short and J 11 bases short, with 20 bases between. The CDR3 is CASSSTLPPDRAFF. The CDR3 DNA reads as TGCGCCAGCAGCTCGACCCTCCCACCGGATCGGGCTTTCTTT.

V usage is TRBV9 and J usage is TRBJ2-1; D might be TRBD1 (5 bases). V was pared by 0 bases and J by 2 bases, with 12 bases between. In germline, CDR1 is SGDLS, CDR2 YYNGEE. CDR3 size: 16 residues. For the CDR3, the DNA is TGTGCCAGCAGCGTAGGGGGCTCCACGACCTACAATGAGCAGTTCTTC. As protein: CASSVGGSTTYNEQFF. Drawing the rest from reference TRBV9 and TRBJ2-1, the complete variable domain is DSGVTQTPKHLITATGQRVTLRCSPRSGDLSVYWYQQSLDQGLQFLIQYYNGEERAKGNILERFSAQQFPDLHSELNLSSLELGDSALYFCASSVGGSTTYNEQFFGPGTRLTVL.

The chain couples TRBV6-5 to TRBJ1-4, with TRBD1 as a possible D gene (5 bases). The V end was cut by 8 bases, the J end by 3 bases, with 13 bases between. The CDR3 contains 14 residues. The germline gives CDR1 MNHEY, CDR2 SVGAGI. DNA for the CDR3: TGTGCCAGCTCTGGGGGTTCAGCTAATGAAAAACTGTTTTTT. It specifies CASSGGSANEKLFF.

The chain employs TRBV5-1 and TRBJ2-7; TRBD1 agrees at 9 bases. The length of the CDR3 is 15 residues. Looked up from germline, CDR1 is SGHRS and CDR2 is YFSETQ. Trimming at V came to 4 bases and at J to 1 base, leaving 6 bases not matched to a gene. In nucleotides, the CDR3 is TGCGCCAGCAGCGTTGACAGGGGGGGTTCCTACGAGCAGTACTTC. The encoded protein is CASSVDRGGSYEQYF.

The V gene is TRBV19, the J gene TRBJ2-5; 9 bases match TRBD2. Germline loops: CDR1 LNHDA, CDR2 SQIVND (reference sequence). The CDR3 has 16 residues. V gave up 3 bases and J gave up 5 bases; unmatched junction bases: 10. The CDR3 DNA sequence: TGTGCCAGTAGTATTGTGGGCGGGAGGGCCGAGGAGACCCAGTACTTC. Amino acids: CASSIVGGRAEETQYF.

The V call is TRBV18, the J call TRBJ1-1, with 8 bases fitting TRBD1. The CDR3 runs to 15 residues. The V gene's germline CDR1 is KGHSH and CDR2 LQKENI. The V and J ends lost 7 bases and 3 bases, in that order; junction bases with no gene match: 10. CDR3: CASLKTGARDTEAFF. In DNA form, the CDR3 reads TGTGCCAGCTTAAAGACAGGGGCGCGGGACACTGAAGCTTTCTTT.

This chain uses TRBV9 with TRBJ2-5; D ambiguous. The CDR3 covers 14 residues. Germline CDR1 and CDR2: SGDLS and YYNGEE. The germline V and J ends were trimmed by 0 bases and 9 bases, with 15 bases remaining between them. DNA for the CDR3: TGTGCCAGCAGCGTAGCTAAGGCTTCCGAGGCCCAGTACTTC. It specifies CASSVAKASEAQYF.

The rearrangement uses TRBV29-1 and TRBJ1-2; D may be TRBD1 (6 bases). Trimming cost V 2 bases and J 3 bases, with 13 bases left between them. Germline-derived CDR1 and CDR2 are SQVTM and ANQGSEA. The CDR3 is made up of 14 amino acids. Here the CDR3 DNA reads TGCAGCGTTGAATCAGGGGCTCGGTACTATGGCTACACCTTC. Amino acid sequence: CSVESGARYYGYTF. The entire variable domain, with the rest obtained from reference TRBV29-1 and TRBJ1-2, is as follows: SAVISQKPSRDICQRGTSLTIQCQVDSQVTMMFWYRQQPGQSLTLIATANQGSEATYESGFVIDKFPISRPNLTFSTLTVSNMSPEDSSIYLCSVESGARYYGYTFGSGTRLTVV.

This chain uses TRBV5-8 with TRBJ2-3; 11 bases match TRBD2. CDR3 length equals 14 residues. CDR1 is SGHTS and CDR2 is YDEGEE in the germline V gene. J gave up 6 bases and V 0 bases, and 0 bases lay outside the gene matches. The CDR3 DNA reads TGTGCCAGCAGCTTGGTAGCGGGGGGGGATACGCAGTATTTT. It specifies CASSLVAGGDTQYF.

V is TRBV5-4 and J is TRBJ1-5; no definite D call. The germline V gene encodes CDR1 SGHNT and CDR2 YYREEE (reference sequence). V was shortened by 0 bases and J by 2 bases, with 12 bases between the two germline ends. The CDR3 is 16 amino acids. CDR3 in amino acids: CASSLETEGGNQPQHF. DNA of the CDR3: TGTGCCAGCAGCTTGGAAACAGAGGGTGGCAATCAGCCCCAGCATTTT. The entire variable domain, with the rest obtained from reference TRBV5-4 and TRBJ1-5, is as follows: ETGVTQSPTHLIKTRGQQVTLRCSSQSGHNTVSWYQQALGQGPQFIFQYYREEENGRGNFPPRFSGLQFPNYSSELNVNALELDDSALYLCASSLETEGGNQPQHFGDGTRLSIL.

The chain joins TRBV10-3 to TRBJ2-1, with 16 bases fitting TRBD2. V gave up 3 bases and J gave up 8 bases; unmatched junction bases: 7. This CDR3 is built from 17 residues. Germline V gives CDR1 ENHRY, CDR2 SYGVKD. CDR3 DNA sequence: TGTGCCATCAGTGATGGGACTAGCGGGAGGGCCTTGGATGAGCAGTTCTTC. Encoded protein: CAISDGTSGRALDEQFF.

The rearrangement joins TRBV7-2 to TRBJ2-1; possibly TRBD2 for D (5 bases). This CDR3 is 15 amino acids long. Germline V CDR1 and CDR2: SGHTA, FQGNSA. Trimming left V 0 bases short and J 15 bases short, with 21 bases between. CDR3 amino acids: CASSLAAETPERGFF. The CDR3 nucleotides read TGTGCCAGCAGCTTAGCAGCCGAAACTCCCGAACGGGGGTTCTTC.

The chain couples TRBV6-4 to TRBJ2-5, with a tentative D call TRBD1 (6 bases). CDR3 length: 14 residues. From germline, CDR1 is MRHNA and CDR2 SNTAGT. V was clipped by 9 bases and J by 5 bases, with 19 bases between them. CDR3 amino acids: CARNTGSSVETQYF. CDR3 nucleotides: TGTGCCAGAAATACAGGGTCAAGTGTTGAGACCCAGTACTTC.

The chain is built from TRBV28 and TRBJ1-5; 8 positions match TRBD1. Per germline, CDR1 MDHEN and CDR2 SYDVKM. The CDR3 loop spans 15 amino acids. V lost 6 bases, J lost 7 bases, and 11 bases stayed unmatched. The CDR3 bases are TGTGCCAGCAGGCTATCGGACAGGGAGAGGCAGCCCCAGCATTTT. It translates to CASRLSDRERQPQHF.

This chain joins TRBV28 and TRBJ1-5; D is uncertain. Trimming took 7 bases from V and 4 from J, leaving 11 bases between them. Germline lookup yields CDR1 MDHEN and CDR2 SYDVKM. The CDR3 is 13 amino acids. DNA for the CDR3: TGTGCCAGCACCGAGACTGAGAATCAGCCCCAGCATTTT. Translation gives CASTETENQPQHF.

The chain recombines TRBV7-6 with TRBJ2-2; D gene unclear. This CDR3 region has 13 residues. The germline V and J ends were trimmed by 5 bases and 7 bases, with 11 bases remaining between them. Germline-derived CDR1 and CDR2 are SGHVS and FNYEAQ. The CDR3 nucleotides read TGTGCCAGCAGCGGAACGGGTGGCGGGGAGCTGTTTTTT. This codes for CASSGTGGGELFF.

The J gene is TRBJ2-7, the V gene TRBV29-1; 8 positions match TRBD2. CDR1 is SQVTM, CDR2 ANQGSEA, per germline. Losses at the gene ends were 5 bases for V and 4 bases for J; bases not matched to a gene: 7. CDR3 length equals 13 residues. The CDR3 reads CSVKTSAYYEQYF. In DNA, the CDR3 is TGCAGCGTTAAGACTAGCGCTTATTACGAGCAGTACTTC.

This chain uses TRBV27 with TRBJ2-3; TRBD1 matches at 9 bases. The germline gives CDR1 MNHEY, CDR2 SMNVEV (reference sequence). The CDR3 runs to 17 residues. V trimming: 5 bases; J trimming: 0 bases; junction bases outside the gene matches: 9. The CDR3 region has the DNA TGTGCCAGCAGTCAAGGGACAGGGTCCCCTAGCACAGATACGCAGTATTTT. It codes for CASSQGTGSPSTDTQYF.

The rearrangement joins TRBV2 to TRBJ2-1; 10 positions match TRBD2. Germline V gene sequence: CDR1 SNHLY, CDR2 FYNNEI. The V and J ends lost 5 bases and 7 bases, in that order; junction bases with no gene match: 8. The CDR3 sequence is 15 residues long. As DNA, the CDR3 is TGTGCCAGCAGTCTTCAGCGGGAGGGTCGGAATGAGCAGTTCTTC. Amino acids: CASSLQREGRNEQFF.

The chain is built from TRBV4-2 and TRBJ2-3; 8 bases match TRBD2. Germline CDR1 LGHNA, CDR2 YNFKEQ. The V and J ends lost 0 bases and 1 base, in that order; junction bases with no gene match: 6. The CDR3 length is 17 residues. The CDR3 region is CASSQEVQAGGTDTQYF. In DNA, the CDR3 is TGTGCCAGCAGCCAAGAGGTACAAGCGGGGGGCACAGATACGCAGTATTTT.

Written as DNA, the CDR3 is TGCGCCAGCAGCCATCCCGTAGCTGGGAGGGGGAAAAACATTCAGTACTTC. Encoded protein: CASSHPVAGRGKNIQYF. The chain recombines TRBV4-1 with TRBJ2-4; tentatively, D is TRBD2 (7 bases). The CDR3 totals 17 residues. Germline V gene sequence: CDR1 MGHRA, CDR2 YSYEKL. V lost 3 bases and J 4 bases, leaving 19 bases between the germline ends.

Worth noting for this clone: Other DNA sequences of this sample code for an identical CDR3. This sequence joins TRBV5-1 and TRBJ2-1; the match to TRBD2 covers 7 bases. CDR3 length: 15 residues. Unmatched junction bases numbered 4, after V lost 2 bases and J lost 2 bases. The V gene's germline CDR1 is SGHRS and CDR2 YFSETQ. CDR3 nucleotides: TGCGCCAGCAGCTTACCTAGCGGAGCCTACAATGAGCAGTTCTTC. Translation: CASSLPSGAYNEQFF.